The rows below give T cell receptor beta chains drawn from one sample of a study of T-cell reconstitution after alpha-beta-depleted transplantation in children. TCRdb redid the calling of the PCR reads with MiXCR, one entry per CDR3 protein. Here the sample spans a few hundred thousand distinct CDR3 sequences, 20% to 30% being singletons. This specimen was PBMCs, taken before TCRalphabeta/CD19-depleted stem cell transplant. The receptor set was obtained from a boy younger than two with Wiskott-Aldrich syndrome, due to receive a stem cell transplant. The CDR3 runs from the conserved cysteine through the conserved F or W. The D gene is left open where the match is weak.

TRBV24-1,.,CATIKTANTEAFF
TRBV5-1,.,CASSLGGVETGELFF
TRBV3-1,.,CASSQTGLSYNEQFF
TRBV3-1,TRBD2,CASSQRATSGVSTDTQYF
TRBV5-1,.,CASSSQGTEAFF
TRBV20-1,.,CSARFWRGTQNYNEQFF
TRBV20-1,TRBD2,CSGTSGRYEQFF
TRBV20-1,.,CSAEYNEQFF
TRBV4-1,TRBD1,CASSQGQDRRYTDTQYF
TRBV9,.,CASSMGLGEQYF
TRBV4-1,.,CASSQERAVNSPLHF
TRBV9,.,CASSVARHPGGTQYF
TRBV29-1,.,CSVRQFENIQYF
TRBV5-1,TRBD2,CASSLATSGRVRGEQFF
TRBV28,.,CASSSVREQYF
TRBV6-1,TRBD1,CASSLQGKNTEAFF
TRBV5-1,TRBD2,CASSLDTPAGPNEQFF
TRBV5-5,TRBD1,CASSLAGGAGSGNTIYF
TRBV5-1,.,CASSLALTLDTGELFF
TRBV6-5,TRBD2,CASSWRVRGLADNEQFF
TRBV4-2,TRBD2,CASSQIVVSSGMNTGELFF
TRBV10-3,.,CAVSAGPPNQPQHF
TRBV15,TRBD2,CATSEGLKTSGLNNEQFF
TRBV4-3,TRBD1,CASSQVEWVPRDRGLPSYNEQFF
TRBV3-1,.,CASSQGRSVYEQYF
TRBV5-1,.,CASSFTTGAGQPQHF
TRBV27,TRBD2,CASRPSGSSSYEQYF
TRBV12-3/TRBV12-4,.,CASSFGTANYGYTF
TRBV5-1,.,CASSPTYRTSSYNEQFF
TRBV6-2/TRBV6-3,.,CASRPPGAETQYF
TRBV3-1,.,CASSHGPNQPQHF
TRBV5-1,.,CASSSTVMGPDTQYF
TRBV29-1,.,CSVYPEAFF
TRBV12-3/TRBV12-4,TRBD2,CASSSRLAGFQETQYF
TRBV7-2,.,CARRGQTFKTNYGYTF
TRBV6-2/TRBV6-3,.,CASSNPYNEQFF
TRBV21-1,.,CATPIPSGSKETQYF
TRBV27,TRBD1,CASSVTGRSPLHF
TRBV5-1,TRBD2,CASSSIGTSRDEQFF
TRBV10-3,.,CAISVEDGHSTDTQYF
TRBV24-1,.,CATSDSQGTGELFF
TRBV28,.,CASSYLPLNTEAFF
TRBV24-1,TRBD1,CATRTGAQGQPQHF
TRBV5-5,TRBD2,CASSSGLAPDTQYF
TRBV12-3/TRBV12-4,.,CASSFRVAGELFF
TRBV28,.,CASSFGLANEQFF
TRBV5-1,.,CASSLALADAYEQYF
TRBV29-1,.,CSAPSPGNYGYTF
TRBV4-1,.,CASSQDQYSYNEQFF
TRBV5-1,.,CASSLGDRAGAYQETQYF
TRBV3-1,TRBD2,CASSQLLGGRVLKRLPDTQYF
TRBV3-1,.,CASSQGIRDLYF
TRBV9,.,CASSEGNLNEKLFF
TRBV20-1,.,CSALKAAKNIQYF
TRBV4-2,.,CASSIRPGWRETQYF
TRBV28,.,CASSLGGYKNNEQFF
TRBV9,.,CASSVLTNTGELFF
TRBV5-1,TRBD2,CASSPTLAGYTRDEQFF
TRBV7-8,.,CASSSRQAQETQYF
TRBV7-2,TRBD2,CASSPRTSGLYQETQYF